This is a list of T cell receptor beta chains from one sample in a study of identical twins. TCRdb redid the calling of the 5' RACE reads with MiXCR, one entry per CDR3 protein. The sample includes hundreds of thousands of distinct CDR3 sequences, roughly an eighth of them seen just once. The same sample was also studied in work on yellow fever vaccine responses in identical twins.

The sample comprised PBMCs. The receptor set was obtained from a woman between 18 and 30 years old in good health. Both conserved end residues are part of each CDR3. The D gene is left open where the match is weak. Size values are once, few and many counts, or a class for expanded clones, and some rows have none.

V gene	clone size	D gene	J gene	CDR3 DNA	CDR3 protein
TRBV7-2	few	NA	TRBJ2-7	TGTGCCAGCAGCTTGGTCGGGGGTAACGAGCAGTACTTC	CASSLVGGNEQYF
TRBV12-3/TRBV12-4	many	NA	TRBJ2-3	TGTGCCAGCAGTTTAGAGGGGGGCCCGAACACAGATACGCAGTATTTT	CASSLEGGPNTDTQYF
TRBV7-8	many	TRBD2	TRBJ2-1	TGTGCCAGCAGCTTTAGCGGGACAACCTACAATGAGCAGTTCTTC	CASSFSGTTYNEQFF
TRBV9	NA	NA	TRBJ2-6	TGTGCCAGCAGCGTAGCGGCCGGACGGGGTACTCTCGGGGCCAACGTCCTGACTTTC	CASSVAAGRGTLGANVLTF
TRBV5-1	few	NA	TRBJ2-6	TGCGCCAGCAGCAAAAGGACTGAAGCCTCTGGGGCCAACGTCCTGACTTTC	CASSKRTEASGANVLTF
TRBV2	few	TRBD2	TRBJ2-3	TGTGCCAGACTAGCGGGGGGTTCATCAGATACGCAGTATTTT	CARLAGGSSDTQYF
TRBV24-1	NA	NA	TRBJ2-1	TGTGCCACCAGTGATTTCGGGTGCGATGAGCAGTTCTTC	CATSDFGCDEQFF
TRBV12-3/TRBV12-4	NA	TRBD1	TRBJ1-2	TGTGCCAGCAGTGCCGGGACAGGGGAAGGCTACACCTTC	CASSAGTGEGYTF
TRBV10-3	NA	TRBD2	TRBJ2-3	TGTGCCGCAGCGGGAGGTGTGACAGATACGCAGTATTTT	CAAAGGVTDTQYF
TRBV7-8	many	NA	TRBJ1-4	TGTGCCAGCAGCTTAGAGGCTGGGACTAATGAAAAACTGTTTTTT	CASSLEAGTNEKLFF
TRBV24-1	few	NA	TRBJ2-1	TGTGCCACAGGCGGTATCCCCGGGATCAATGAGCAGTTCTTC	CATGGIPGINEQFF
TRBV15	NA	TRBD2	TRBJ2-1	TGTGCCACCAGCAGAGGGGGACTAGCGGGGTCCTACAATGAGCAGTTCTTC	CATSRGGLAGSYNEQFF
TRBV13	NA	NA	TRBJ1-6	TGTGCCAGCAGCCCAAGGCGTTTTCAGGGGATGGATTCACCCCTCCACTTT	CASSPRRFQGMDSPLHF
TRBV7-2	NA	TRBD2	TRBJ2-3	TGTGCCAGCACCCAGCGGGGGGGCACAGATACGCAGTATTTT	CASTQRGGTDTQYF
TRBV3-1	many	TRBD1	TRBJ1-1	TGTGCCAGCAGCCAGACTCCGGGACAGGGGGCCATTGAAGCTTTCTTT	CASSQTPGQGAIEAFF
TRBV20-1	many	NA	TRBJ2-1	TGCAGTGCTACGGACCTGGGCAATGAGCAGTTCTTC	CSATDLGNEQFF
TRBV10-3	few	TRBD1	TRBJ1-2	TGTGCCATCAGTGAGCCCAAAGGGACAGATGGCTACACCTTC	CAISEPKGTDGYTF
TRBV5-6	few	NA	TRBJ2-3	TGTGCCAGCAGCTCGGGGTGGTGGGATACGCAGTATTTT	CASSSGWWDTQYF
TRBV7-8	few	TRBD2	TRBJ2-1	TGTGCCAGCAGCTTGTCTAGCGGGGAACTGAGCTCCTACAATGAGCAGTTCTTC	CASSLSSGELSSYNEQFF
TRBV19	NA	TRBD1	TRBJ2-1	TGTGCCAGTACCGGGACAGGGGGCTGGAATGAGCAGTTCTTC	CASTGTGGWNEQFF
TRBV20-1	NA	TRBD1	TRBJ2-2	TGCAGTGCTAGGTCCGGGACAGGGGGCTTGTGGACCGGGGAGCTGTTTTTT	CSARSGTGGLWTGELFF
TRBV20-1	NA	TRBD2	TRBJ2-7	TGCAGTGCTCCACTAGCGGGAGTCCACGAGCAGTACTTC	CSAPLAGVHEQYF
TRBV25-1	few	NA	TRBJ1-1	TGTGCCAGCAGTGAATATATCAGGGATGAAGCTTTCTTT	CASSEYIRDEAFF
TRBV18	NA	TRBD1	TRBJ1-1	TGTGCCAGCTCACCGGACAGGGCCGGGATAGGCGGCACTGAAGCTTTCTTT	CASSPDRAGIGGTEAFF
TRBV15	NA	TRBD2	TRBJ2-3	TGTGCCACCAGCTCTCGGCGGGGGACCTTCGAGCAGTATTTT	CATSSRRGTFEQYF
TRBV9	NA	TRBD2	TRBJ2-3	TGTGCCAGCAGCGTAGGGAGGACTAGCGGGAGGGCCATCGATACGCAGTATTTT	CASSVGRTSGRAIDTQYF
TRBV3-1	few	NA	TRBJ2-1	TGTGCCAGCAGCCAAGATATCGGGGGAGTTTCCTACAATGAGCAGTTCTTC	CASSQDIGGVSYNEQFF
TRBV4-1	few	NA	TRBJ2-1	TGCGCCAGCAGCCAAGTGGGCCTAACATACAATGAGCAGTTCTTC	CASSQVGLTYNEQFF
TRBV20-1	few	TRBD2	TRBJ2-1	TGCAGTGCTTGGGGACTAGCGGGGGGGGGAAGCTCCTACAATGAGCAGTTCTTC	CSAWGLAGGGSSYNEQFF
TRBV25-1	many	TRBD2	TRBJ2-7	TGTGCCAGCTCTATAGCGGGAGGGGTCGAGCAGTACTTC	CASSIAGGVEQYF
TRBV20-1	NA	TRBD2	TRBJ2-7	TGCAGTGCTAGAGAGGGGTTAGCGGGATTGTACGAGCAGTACTTC	CSAREGLAGLYEQYF
TRBV13	NA	TRBD1	TRBJ2-2	TGTGCCAGCAGCCCCACTTCCGGGACAGGATACACCGGGGAGCTGTTTTTT	CASSPTSGTGYTGELFF
TRBV19	few	TRBD2	TRBJ2-1	TGTGCCAGTAGTATAGTAACTAGCGGGAGCTCCTACAATGAGCAGTTCTTC	CASSIVTSGSSYNEQFF
TRBV5-1	few	TRBD1	TRBJ2-3	TGCGCCAGCAGCTGGCCGGGACAGCTTAAGGGGGCAGATACGCAGTATTTT	CASSWPGQLKGADTQYF
TRBV3-1	few	TRBD2	TRBJ2-7	TGTGCCAGCAGCCAAGTAGCGGGAGGTTCCCTTTACGAGCAGTACTTC	CASSQVAGGSLYEQYF
TRBV28	few	NA	TRBJ2-1	TGTGCCAGCATTAAGGGTGGACTCCGGGATTACAATGAGCAGTTCTTC	CASIKGGLRDYNEQFF
TRBV2	NA	NA	TRBJ2-2	TGTGCCAGCAGTGAATATAGGGGGACCGGGGAGCTGTTTTTT	CASSEYRGTGELFF
TRBV7-9	many	TRBD1	TRBJ1-2	TGTGCCAGTGGAGGGGACAGGGGGTTCGATAACTATGGCTACACCTTC	CASGGDRGFDNYGYTF
TRBV3-1	NA	TRBD1	TRBJ1-2	TGTGCCAGCAGCCAGCCCGGACAGGGAACTGGCTACACCTTC	CASSQPGQGTGYTF
TRBV15	many	NA	TRBJ1-4	TGTGCCACCAGCAGAGGACTGGCAACTAATGAAAAACTGTTTTTT	CATSRGLATNEKLFF
TRBV20-1	NA	TRBD2	TRBJ2-7	TGCAGTGCTAGAGATCCGGGAGGCGGGAGGGGGTACGAGCAGTACTTC	CSARDPGGGRGYEQYF
TRBV20-1	NA	NA	TRBJ1-2	TGCAGTGCTAGACCGGACAGCGGCGCTTATGGCTACACCTTC	CSARPDSGAYGYTF
TRBV7-6	few	NA	TRBJ2-5	TGTGCCAGCAACAGCCCGGGACGAACCTCCCAAGAGACCCAGTACTTC	CASNSPGRTSQETQYF
TRBV24-1	NA	TRBD1	TRBJ1-2	TGTGCCACCAGTGAAACCGGGACAGGGCCCTATGGCTACACCTTC	CATSETGTGPYGYTF
TRBV6-1	few	NA	TRBJ2-3	TGTGCCAGCAGTGAAGGACACAGTAGGAGCACAGATACGCAGTATTTT	CASSEGHSRSTDTQYF
TRBV7-2	few	NA	TRBJ1-6	TGTGCCAGCAGATTAGGGTTTGGGTTGTTTAATTCACCCCTCCACTTT	CASRLGFGLFNSPLHF
TRBV6-5	NA	TRBD1	TRBJ2-7	TGTGCCAGCAGTCACGGGGGGACAGGGGGCTACGAGCAGTACTTC	CASSHGGTGGYEQYF
TRBV29-1	NA	TRBD2	TRBJ2-3	TGCAGCGTTGAAGGGACTAGCGGGACCCGGGATACGCAGTATTTT	CSVEGTSGTRDTQYF
TRBV4-1	once	TRBD2	TRBJ2-2	TGCGCCAGCAGCCAAGAACTAGGACTAGCTAACACCGGGGAGCTGTTTTTT	CASSQELGLANTGELFF
TRBV12-3/TRBV12-4	NA	NA	TRBJ2-7	TGTGCCAGCAGTTTAATGTCGGCAGGAGCCTACGAGCAGTACTTC	CASSLMSAGAYEQYF
TRBV5-1	few	TRBD2	TRBJ2-5	TGCGCCAGCAGCTCCTCGGGACTAGCAGCACAAGAGACCCAGTACTTC	CASSSSGLAAQETQYF